This T cell receptor (beta chain) was observed in a study of blood T cell repertoires in COVID-19. The wider study: The samples span acute and convalescent COVID-19 from the United States, Italy and Spain. The analysed material was cDNA or gDNA that came from T cells, B-cell-depleted T cells, or PBMCs.

The authors' processing: Amplification with reference gene primers provided the estimates of nucleated cell counts. Repertoires were generated with immunoSEQ multiplex PCR, while TCRdb's copy carries only in-frame clones and drops some. Clone size and the V and J calls come from that table; the DNA yielded D and trimming. The sample includes some 200,000 clones, around 80% of them seen just once. V was pared by 2 bases and J by 4 bases, with 7 bases of the junction left unmatched. The CDR3 extends over 16 amino acids. The germline CDR1 and CDR2 sequences are SGHVS and FNYEAQ. The source material was peripheral blood. This sequence was found in a woman between 70 and 85 years old with acute or convalescent COVID-19. V gene TRBV7-6 combines with J gene TRBJ2-3, with 9 bases matching TRBD2. CDR3 amino acids: CASSLLSAGGADTQYF. CDR3 DNA: TGTGCCAGCAGCTTACTTTCGGCGGGGGGGGCAGATACGCAGTATTTT.